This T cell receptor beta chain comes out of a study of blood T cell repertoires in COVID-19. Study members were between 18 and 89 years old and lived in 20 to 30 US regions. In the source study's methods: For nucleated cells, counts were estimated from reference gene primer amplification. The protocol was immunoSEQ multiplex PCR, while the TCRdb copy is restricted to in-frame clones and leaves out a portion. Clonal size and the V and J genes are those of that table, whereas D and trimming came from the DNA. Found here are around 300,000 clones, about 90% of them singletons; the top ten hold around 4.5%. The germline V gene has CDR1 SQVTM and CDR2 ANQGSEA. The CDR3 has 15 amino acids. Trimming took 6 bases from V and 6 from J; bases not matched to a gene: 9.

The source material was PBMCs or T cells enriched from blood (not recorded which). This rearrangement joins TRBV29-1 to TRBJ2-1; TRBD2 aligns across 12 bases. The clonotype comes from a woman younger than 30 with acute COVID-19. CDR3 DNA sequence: TGCAGCGTATATCCTAGCGGGAGGGAATTCAATGAGCAGTTCTTC. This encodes CSVYPSGREFNEQFF.